The clone carrying this T cell receptor beta chain was counted between two and nine times. Its specificity is unknown. Sequenced by immunoSEQ multiplex PCR; TCRdb stores in-frame clones only, minus some. This sample has tens of thousands of clones; 83% occur once, and the top ten carry 7.4%. The time point: baseline, week 1 (first vaccination visit). The sample's treatment: pre-vaccination baseline after standard-of-care therapy. This entry belongs to a study of a mutant IDH1 vaccine in newly diagnosed glioma. Study-level information: Males made up about 60% and females roughly 40% of treated patients, whose mean age was around 41 years.

This CDR3 is 14 amino acids long. The germline V gene encodes CDR1 LGHNT and CDR2 FRNRAP. The V segment lost 3 bases and the J segment 9 bases; nucleotides outside the gene matches: 8. Overall study findings and caveats: Patients showed vaccine-induced immune responses at a rate of approximately 95%.

This sample comprised PBMCs, obtained from a glioma patient treated with radiotherapy, temozolomide or both. The receptor was derived from a woman aged 50 to 60 with glioma. The chain is built from TRBV12-5 and TRBJ1-2; 9 nucleotides agree with TRBD1. The CDR3 DNA reads TGTGCTAGTGGTTTATCTAACGACAGGGGGAGCTACACCTTC. Translating gives CASGLSNDRGSYTF. Full variable domain (remainder filled in from reference TRBV12-5 and TRBJ1-2): DARVTQTPRHKVTEMGQEVTMRCQPILGHNTVFWYRQTMMQGLELLAYFRNRAPLDDSGMPKDRFSAEMPDATLATLKIQPSEPRDSAVYFCASGLSNDRGSYTFGSGTRLTVV.